The 30 T cell receptor beta chains given below trace back to one sample, sequenced in a study of technical replicates of blood from four donors. Clones were sequenced by immunoSEQ multiplex PCR, and TCRdb holds only the in-frame ones, with some missing. The sample carries 65,000 to 95,000 clones, around 94% recorded once. Sequencing was performed on T cells isolated from PBMCs. Source of these receptors: a human donor in good health.

The chain joins TRBV28 to TRBJ2-2; 9 bases line up with TRBD2. Trimming at V came to 6 bases and at J to 8 bases, leaving 4 bases not matched to a gene. Germline V gives CDR1 MDHEN, CDR2 SYDVKM. The CDR3 has 13 amino acids. CDR3 region: CASSPGLAGELFF. As DNA, the CDR3 is TGTGCCAGCAGCCCTGGACTAGCGGGGGAGCTGTTTTTT.

The rearrangement joins TRBV11-3 to TRBJ2-5, with D unclear. This CDR3 region has 13 residues. V lost 6 bases and J lost 5, with 13 bases in between. Germline CDR1 is SGHNT and CDR2 is YENEEA. The CDR3 protein is CASSSISAETQYF. The DNA of the CDR3 is TGTGCCAGCAGTTCGATCAGCGCGGAGACCCAGTACTTC.

This chain joins TRBV2 and TRBJ1-5, with 7 nucleotides matching TRBD1. Trimming cost V 8 bases and J 0 bases; bases outside gene matches: 10. CDR3 size: 16 residues. CDR1 and CDR2 from the germline V gene are SNHLY and FYNNEI. CDR3 DNA: TGTGCCAGCGGGGGGACAGAACCTCCTAGCAATCAGCCCCAGCATTTT. Protein product: CASGGTEPPSNQPQHF.

This chain links TRBV25-1 with TRBJ1-3; perhaps TRBD1 as D (6 bases). V was clipped by 5 bases and J by 4 bases, with 9 bases between them. CDR3 length: 13 residues. Germline lookup yields CDR1 MGHDK and CDR2 SYGVNS. The CDR3 DNA reads as TGTGCCAGCAGTAACAGGGAGGGAAACACCATATATTTT. It codes for CASSNREGNTIYF.

This chain joins TRBV18 and TRBJ2-6; 10 positions match TRBD1. From germline, CDR1 is KGHSH and CDR2 LQKENI. The ends lost 6 bases at V and 2 bases at J; junction bases unmatched: 4. This CDR3 contains 16 residues. The DNA of the CDR3 is TGTGCCAGCTCTCCCGGACAGGGGGCTGGGGCCAACGTCCTGACTTTC. Protein product: CASSPGQGAGANVLTF.

CDR3 amino acids: CASSLIAGEKGDNEQFF. CDR3 DNA sequence: TGTGCCAGCAGCTTAATAGCGGGAGAAAAGGGGGACAATGAGCAGTTCTTC. This sequence joins TRBV13 and TRBJ2-1, with 9 bases fitting TRBD2. The germline CDR1 and CDR2 sequences are PRHDT and FYEKMQ (reference sequence). V shed 2 bases and J 5 bases; nucleotides not matched to a gene: 10. This CDR3 region has 17 residues.

The J gene is TRBJ2-5, the V gene TRBV10-3; possibly TRBD2 for D (5 bases). The CDR3 consists of 19 residues. Germline V lookup: CDR1 ENHRY, CDR2 SYGVKD. V lost 4 bases and J lost 1, with 25 bases in between. CDR3 DNA: TGTGCCATCAGTGCTCGAGCGCTCGAGAGCTTTAGCGTCCAAGAGACCCAGTACTTC. As protein: CAISARALESFSVQETQYF.

A single count supports this clone. The chain links TRBV29-1 to TRBJ2-1; 7 nucleotides agree with TRBD2. Germline CDR1 reads SQVTM; CDR2 reads ANQGSEA. This CDR3 region has 17 residues. Trimming at V came to 0 bases and at J to 3 bases, leaving 11 bases not matched to a gene. DNA of the CDR3: TGCAGCGTTGAAGATGGCTGGGGGAGGGTTAACTACAATGAGCAGTTCTTC. Translation: CSVEDGWGRVNYNEQFF.

This chain connects TRBV28 to TRBJ1-1; D possibly corresponds to TRBD1 (6 bases). This CDR3 contains 14 residues. Trimming took off 4 bases at V and 0 bases at J, with 9 bases between the two ends. Germline CDR1 and CDR2: MDHEN and SYDVKM. CDR3 nucleotides: TGTGCCAGCAGTTCGCAGGGGCTGAACACTGAAGCTTTCTTT. As protein: CASSSQGLNTEAFF.

Comment on this clone: The junction departs from the called germline gene at one end, perhaps through a read error. The chain recombines TRBV7-7 with TRBJ2-2, with 8 bases that match TRBD2. This CDR3 is 16 amino acids long. Germline V CDR1 and CDR2: SSHAT, FNYEAQ (reference sequence). The CDR3 spells CASSPPGTRGTGELFF. CDR3 sequence (DNA): TGTGCTAGCAGCCCCCCCGGGACTAGGGGCACCGGGGAGCTGTTTTTT.

The genes are TRBV6-5 and TRBJ2-7, with 8 nucleotides matching TRBD1. The CDR3 is 15 amino acids. The V segment lost 2 bases and the J segment 4 bases; nucleotides outside the gene matches: 7. Germline CDR1 reads MNHEY; CDR2 reads SVGAGI. CDR3 loop: CASSYTYRGWYEQYF. CDR3 in DNA: TGTGCCAGCAGTTACACCTACAGGGGGTGGTACGAGCAGTACTTC.

The V and J genes are TRBV27 and TRBJ1-2; D unclear. The germline CDR1 and CDR2 sequences are MNHEY and SMNVEV (reference sequence). Trimming took off 1 base at V and 7 bases at J, with 13 bases between the two ends. This CDR3 region has 14 residues. The CDR3 DNA reads as TGTGCCAGCAGTTTATTTTCCTCGGGAACTGGCTACACCTTC. It codes for CASSLFSSGTGYTF.

The rearrangement uses TRBV28 and TRBJ1-3; D is uncertain. Trimming removed 3 bases at V and 0 bases at J, with 6 bases between. This CDR3 comprises 14 residues. Germline loops: CDR1 MDHEN, CDR2 SYDVKM. This CDR3 reads CASSFLSSGNTIYF. DNA for the CDR3: TGTGCCAGCAGTTTCCTCAGCTCTGGAAACACCATATATTTT.

This chain connects TRBV28 to TRBJ2-6; 10 bases map to TRBD1. Germline loops: CDR1 MDHEN, CDR2 SYDVKM. The J segment lost 2 bases and the V segment lost 7 bases, leaving 5 bases of the junction unmatched. This CDR3 has 16 amino acids. The CDR3 DNA is TGTGCCAGCACTGACAGGGGGCGCGCTGGGGCCAACGTCCTGACTTTC. Translating gives CASTDRGRAGANVLTF.

The chain is built from TRBV7-9 and TRBJ1-2, with D unresolved. CDR1 and CDR2 (germline): SEHNR, FQNEAQ (reference sequence). The length of the CDR3 is 13 residues. Between the trimmed V and J ends, which lost 1 base and 8 bases, there was a span of 11 bases. The CDR3 DNA reads TGTGCCAGCAGCTTAGGACCGGGAGCGGGCTACACCTTC. This encodes CASSLGPGAGYTF.

This chain joins TRBV19 and TRBJ1-5; a possible D gene is TRBD1 (6 bases). Deletions cut 0 bases from V and 3 bases from J, with 9 bases between. CDR1 LNHDA and CDR2 SQIVND come from the germline V gene (reference sequence). CDR3 length equals 15 residues. The CDR3 reads CASSIEQGLNQPQHF. The CDR3, as DNA: TGTGCCAGTAGTATAGAGCAGGGGCTCAATCAGCCCCAGCATTTT.

The V gene is TRBV29-1, the J gene TRBJ2-1, with 7 bases fitting TRBD1. CDR1 is SQVTM and CDR2 is ANQGSEA in the germline V gene. J was trimmed by 4 bases and V by 5 bases; bases with no gene match: 5. The CDR3 extends over 13 amino acids. In nucleotides, the CDR3 is TGCAGCGTTTACAGGGGATTTTACAATGAGCAGTTCTTC. It translates to CSVYRGFYNEQFF.

The rearrangement uses TRBV27 and TRBJ2-1; the match to TRBD1 covers 9 bases. Germline loops: CDR1 MNHEY, CDR2 SMNVEV (reference sequence). CDR3 length: 16 amino acids. J was trimmed by 4 bases and V by 5 bases; bases with no gene match: 9. CDR3: CASSLRQGVLYNEQFF. CDR3 DNA sequence: TGTGCCAGCAGTCTCCGACAGGGGGTGCTTTACAATGAGCAGTTCTTC.

There are a few counts of this clone. This CDR3 is CASSFGTGGHEQYF. CDR3 in DNA: TGCGCCAGCAGCTTCGGGACAGGGGGCCACGAGCAGTACTTC. The V gene is TRBV5-1, the J gene TRBJ2-7; 12 bases match TRBD1. This CDR3 is 14 amino acids long. Per the germline V gene, CDR1 is SGHRS and CDR2 is YFSETQ. V was clipped by 2 bases and J by 5 bases; unmatched bases: 2.

The V gene is TRBV10-2, the J gene TRBJ1-1; perhaps TRBD1 as D (5 bases). The CDR3 totals 15 residues. CDR1 and CDR2 from the germline V gene are WSHSY and SAAADI. V was trimmed by 3 bases and J by 5 bases, leaving 16 bases between them. Here the CDR3 reads CASSEFKGIWTEAFF. In DNA, the CDR3 is TGCGCCAGCAGTGAATTCAAGGGGATTTGGACTGAAGCTTTCTTT.

This chain uses TRBV13 with TRBJ1-4; D uncertain. V gave up 6 bases and J gave up 4 bases, with 12 bases separating them. Germline lookup yields CDR1 PRHDT and CDR2 FYEKMQ (reference sequence). This CDR3 contains 14 residues. The CDR3 coding sequence is TGTGCCAGCAGTCCCCGCAGGATTAATGAAAAACTGTTTTTT. Translation: CASSPRRINEKLFF.

This chain connects TRBV19 to TRBJ2-5, with D possibly being TRBD2 (5 bases). The CDR3 has 13 residues. The V end was cut by 7 bases, the J end by 2 bases, with 11 bases between. Per germline, CDR1 LNHDA and CDR2 SQIVND (reference sequence). DNA of the CDR3: TGTGCCAGTATAGTGGGGAGTCAAGAGACCCAGTACTTC. It translates to CASIVGSQETQYF.

The rearrangement uses TRBV4-3 and TRBJ1-1, with a possible D match to TRBD1 (6 bases). Germline V lookup: CDR1 LGHNA, CDR2 YSLEER. The CDR3 extends over 15 amino acids. V lost 1 base, J lost 5 bases, and 14 bases lay in between. The CDR3 sequence: CASSQVHRVGTEAFF. In nucleotides, the CDR3 is TGCGCCAGCAGCCAAGTTCACAGGGTGGGTACTGAAGCTTTCTTT.

This clone appeared a single time. The chain is built from TRBV27 and TRBJ2-5, with D hard to call. The CDR3 sequence is 17 residues long. V lost 10 bases and J lost 3, with 27 bases in between. Germline V lookup: CDR1 MNHEY, CDR2 SMNVEV (reference sequence). CDR3 bases: TGTGCCAACAGCTCCTATTCTACAGTGGCAGTCGAAGAGACCCAGTACTTC. Translated: CANSSYSTVAVEETQYF.

The chain is built from TRBV30 and TRBJ1-5; 7 nucleotides align to TRBD1. V shed 1 base and J 6 bases; nucleotides not matched to a gene: 6. The CDR3 runs 14 residues. Germline loops: CDR1 GTSNPN, CDR2 SVGIG (reference sequence). The CDR3 DNA sequence: TGTGCCTGGAGTGGCCGGAGGGGGCCTCAGCCCCAGCATTTT. Protein product: CAWSGRRGPQPQHF.

The chain joins TRBV10-2 to TRBJ2-1, with 8 bases identical to TRBD2. J was trimmed by 4 bases and V by 6 bases; bases with no gene match: 8. Germline V gene lookup returns CDR1 WSHSY and CDR2 SAAADI. The CDR3 has 15 residues. CDR3 coding DNA: TGCGCCAGCAGCTCTCTAGCGGGTGCGTACAATGAGCAGTTCTTC. This encodes CASSSLAGAYNEQFF.

The V and J genes are TRBV30 and TRBJ1-1; D may be TRBD1 (5 bases). Germline loops: CDR1 GTSNPN, CDR2 SVGIG (reference sequence). CDR3 length: 11 residues. V gave up 1 base and J gave up 7 bases, with 7 bases separating them. CDR3 sequence (DNA): TGTGCCTGGAGTGAGGGACTTGAAGCTTTCTTT. Translated, it gives CAWSEGLEAFF.

The V gene is TRBV6-5, the J gene TRBJ1-1; D remains unclear. The CDR3 is 13 residues long. With 7 bases removed from V and 3 bases from J, the gap between germline ends came to 12 bases. The germline V gene has CDR1 MNHEY and CDR2 SVGAGI. CDR3 in DNA: TGTGCCAGCATCCGCGAGGGTGACACTGAAGCTTTCTTT. Its protein product is CASIREGDTEAFF.

The chain carries TRBV27 and TRBJ1-1; TRBD1 might be the D (6 bases). The CDR3 length is 13 residues. The germline V and J ends were trimmed by 8 bases and 3 bases, with 13 bases remaining between them. From germline, CDR1 is MNHEY and CDR2 SMNVEV (reference sequence). CDR3 loop: CASGGVRDTEAFF. Here the CDR3 DNA reads TGTGCCAGCGGGGGCGTCCGAGACACTGAAGCTTTCTTT.

V and J are TRBV7-9 and TRBJ2-5; D is unresolved. The V and J ends lost 1 base and 5 bases respectively, with 8 bases between them. Germline V lookup: CDR1 SEHNR, CDR2 FQNEAQ (reference sequence). The CDR3 loop spans 13 amino acids. The CDR3 region is CASSLGLGETQYF. As DNA, the CDR3 is TGTGCCAGCAGCTTAGGGCTTGGCGAGACCCAGTACTTC.